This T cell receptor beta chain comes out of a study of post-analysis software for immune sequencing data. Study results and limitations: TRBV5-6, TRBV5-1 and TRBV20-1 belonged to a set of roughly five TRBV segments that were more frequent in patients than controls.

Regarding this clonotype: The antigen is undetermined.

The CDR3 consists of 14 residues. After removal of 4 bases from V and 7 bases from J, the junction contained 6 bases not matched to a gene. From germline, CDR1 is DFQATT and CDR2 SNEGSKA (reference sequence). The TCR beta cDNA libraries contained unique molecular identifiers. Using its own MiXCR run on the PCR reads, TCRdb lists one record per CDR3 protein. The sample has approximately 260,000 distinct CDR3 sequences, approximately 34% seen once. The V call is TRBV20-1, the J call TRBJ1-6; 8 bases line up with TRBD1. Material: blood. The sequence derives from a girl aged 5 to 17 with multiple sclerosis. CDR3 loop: CSAIRTGNNSPLHF. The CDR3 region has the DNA TGCAGTGCTATCCGGACAGGGAACAATTCACCCCTCCACTTT.